Here is one T cell receptor (beta chain) with its context. The CDR3 has 16 residues. The V end was cut by 2 bases, the J end by 0 bases, with 11 bases between. Germline assignment: CDR1 MNHEY and CDR2 SVGEGT. A single record per CDR3 protein comes from TCRdb applying MiXCR to the RACE reads. The sample lists 250,000 or so distinct CDR3 sequences; approximately 8.6% were seen once. These data are taken from a study of human T cells and chemical hapten exposure. The time point: pre-sensitization, week 0. Treatment indicated: therapeutic diphenylcyclopropenone sensitization with weekly scalp DPC. Sample: whole blood, taken in connection with sensitization to the hapten diphenylcyclopropenone (DPC). The TCR sequence derives from a middle-aged woman with alopecia areata. Some clones in this sample may be carry-over from other donors' samples. The chain is built from TRBV6-2 or TRBV6-3 and TRBJ2-4, with D unclear. The CDR3 here is CASSYKGGVAKNIQYF. Written as DNA, the CDR3 is TGTGCCAGCAGTTACAAAGGTGGTGTAGCCAAAAACATTCAGTACTTC.